The following is a T cell receptor beta chain sequence with its context. Its antigen remains unidentified. This entry belongs to a study of cytomegalovirus exposure and HLA in healthy donors. General study results and limits: Sequencing had likely introduced a cluster of highly shared sequence variants as an artifact. A few CMV-associated chains proved CMV antigen-specific in vitro. The study listed roughly 150 cytomegalovirus-associated TCR beta chains.

The donors were healthy bone marrow donors. The PCR was carried out with 60 Vbeta primers and 13 Jbeta primers. Sequencing was performed with immunoSEQ multiplex PCR; in TCRdb, only in-frame clones are kept and a portion is missing. Here the sample spans under 200,000 clones, about 78% being singletons. CDR1 is MNHNY and CDR2 is SVGAGI in the germline V gene (reference sequence). This CDR3 contains 11 residues. Trimming took 6 bases from V and 3 from J, leaving 5 bases between them. The receptor's source is a man aged 35-49 years in good health and CMV-seronegative. This chain connects TRBV6-6 to TRBJ2-5; D is unclear. Input material: PBMCs. The CDR3 DNA reads as TGTGCCAGCAGCCCAGAAGAGACCCAGTACTTC. Its protein product is CASSPEETQYF.